These T cell receptor beta chains were read from a single sample in a study of OX40 agonist ivuxolimab in advanced cancers. Clones were read by immunoSEQ multiplex PCR, and TCRdb kept only the in-frame ones, dropping some. The data contain about 100,000 clones, around 90% of them singletons. This sample comprised CD4+ or CD8+ T cells sorted from blood, obtained in a trial of the OX40 agonist ivuxolimab. These receptor sequences come from an adult with an advanced solid tumor such as melanoma, head and neck, liver or kidney cancer. Both conserved end residues are part of each CDR3. The D gene is left open where the match is weak. Size values are once, few and many counts, or a class for expanded clones, and some rows have none.

j_call d_call clone_size v_call cdr3_aa cdr3_nt
TRBJ2-2 TRBD1 . TRBV11-3 CASSPDRVGTGELFF TGTGCCAGCAGTCCGGACAGGGTAGGCACCGGGGAGCTGTTTTTT
TRBJ1-4 TRBD1 . TRBV4-2 CASSQDRTGNEKLFF TGTGCCAGCAGCCAAGATCGGACAGGAAATGAAAAACTGTTTTTT
TRBJ2-5 TRBD2 . TRBV11-2 CASSLGTSGGVQETQYF TGTGCCAGCAGCTTAGGGACTAGCGGGGGGGTCCAAGAGACCCAGTACTTC
TRBJ1-3 . . TRBV19 CASMVGDPGNTIYF TGTGCCAGTATGGTGGGGGATCCTGGAAACACCATATATTTT
TRBJ2-1 . . TRBV2 CASSLREQFF TGTGCCAGCAGTCTAAGGGAGCAGTTCTTC
TRBJ1-3 . . TRBV6-1 CASTHSGNTIYF TGTGCCAGCACCCATTCCGGAAACACCATATATTTT
TRBJ2-3 . . TRBV7-3 CASSPSGRGRLADTQYF TGTGCCAGCAGCCCCTCCGGGCGGGGCAGGTTGGCAGATACGCAGTATTTT
TRBJ2-1 . . TRBV29-1 CSVEWTTSNEQFF TGCAGCGTTGAATGGACAACGTCCAATGAGCAGTTCTTC
TRBJ1-1 . . TRBV28 CASSTQRNTEAFF TGTGCCAGCAGCACCCAGAGGAACACTGAAGCTTTCTTT
TRBJ2-3 TRBD2 . TRBV5-4 CASSFRSGGAIDTQYF TGTGCCAGCAGCTTCCGTAGCGGGGGGGCCATCGATACGCAGTATTTT
TRBJ1-2 TRBD1 once TRBV28 CASSTGQVDYGYTF TGTGCCAGCAGTACCGGACAGGTAGACTATGGCTACACCTTC
TRBJ1-3 TRBD1 . TRBV28 CASSLSGQGKGNTIYF TGTGCCAGCAGTTTATCCGGACAGGGGAAGGGAAACACCATATATTTT
TRBJ2-7 . . TRBV28 CASTGQTITGEQYF TGTGCCAGCACTGGACAGACAATAACGGGCGAGCAGTACTTC
TRBJ2-7 TRBD2 . TRBV28 CASSFPWASGVSEQYF TGTGCCAGCAGTTTCCCTTGGGCTAGCGGGGTAAGCGAGCAGTACTTC
TRBJ1-2 . . TRBV7-9 CASRYPGTAGIDTF TGTGCCAGCAGATATCCCGGGACGGCGGGAATAGACACCTTC
TRBJ1-1 TRBD1 once TRBV5-4 CASSSRGQGRAEAFF TGTGCCAGCAGCTCCAGGGGACAGGGGAGGGCTGAAGCTTTCTTT
TRBJ2-5 TRBD2 few TRBV7-2 CASSLVGTSGGARETQYF TGTGCCAGCAGCTTAGTAGGGACTAGCGGGGGGGCGAGAGAGACCCAGTACTTC
TRBJ1-3 . . TRBV7-2 CASSKIGNTIYF TGTGCCAGCAGCAAGATTGGAAACACCATATATTTT
TRBJ1-3 . . TRBV9 CASSARESGGNTIYF TGTGCCAGCAGCGCCAGGGAATCAGGGGGAAACACCATATATTTT
TRBJ1-2 . once TRBV7-2 CASSTPRQIDGYTF TGTGCCAGCAGCACCCCCCGGCAGATCGATGGCTACACCTTC
TRBJ2-7 TRBD1 . TRBV7-2 CASSARDRGGIEQYF TGTGCCAGCAGCGCCCGGGACAGGGGAGGTATCGAGCAGTACTTC
TRBJ2-7 TRBD1 once TRBV30 CAWSRGPEQYF TGTGCCTGGAGTAGGGGGCCCGAGCAGTACTTC
TRBJ2-3 TRBD2 . TRBV7-2 CASSSAGGPYTQYF TGTGCCAGCAGCTCAGCGGGGGGGCCGTATACGCAGTATTTT
TRBJ1-1 TRBD1 few TRBV29-1 CSVDRGQGTEAFF TGCAGCGTTGACAGGGGGCAGGGGACTGAAGCTTTCTTT
TRBJ2-5 . . TRBV7-2 CASSLWEVQQETQYF TGTGCCAGCAGCTTATGGGAGGTCCAACAAGAGACCCAGTACTTC
TRBJ2-3 . . TRBV5-4 CASSSSSARTDTQYF TGTGCCAGCAGCTCGTCTTCTGCCCGCACAGATACGCAGTATTTT
TRBJ1-3 . . TRBV15 CATSSPGGSSGNTIYF TGTGCCACCAGCAGCCCCGGGGGGAGCTCTGGAAACACCATATATTTT
TRBJ2-1 TRBD1 . TRBV28 CASSVLTGGDSQFF TGTGCCAGCAGTGTCCTGACAGGGGGCGATTCGCAGTTCTTC
TRBJ1-4 . . TRBV28 CASSSVGKLFF TGTGCCAGCAGTTCAGTCGGGAAACTGTTTTTT
TRBJ1-6 . . TRBV7-9 CASSIAGDSPLHF TGTGCCAGCAGCATTGCAGGGGATTCACCCCTCCACTTT
TRBJ2-7 . . TRBV7-4 CASIRRGYEQYF TGTGCCAGCATACGGAGGGGATACGAGCAGTACTTC
TRBJ1-2 . . TRBV7-2 CATGPGVWASNYGYTF TGTGCCACCGGTCCGGGGGTTTGGGCAAGTAACTATGGCTACACCTTC
TRBJ1-2 . . TRBV29-1 CSVQGDNGDYGYTF TGCAGCGTGCAGGGTGATAATGGAGACTATGGCTACACCTTC
TRBJ2-3 . . TRBV9 CASSVGGDTDTQYF TGTGCCAGCAGCGTAGGAGGGGACACAGATACGCAGTATTTT
TRBJ1-5 TRBD1 . TRBV19 CASRGQGIGMSNQPQHF TGTGCCAGCCGGGGACAGGGTATCGGGATGAGCAATCAGCCCCAGCATTTT
TRBJ2-5 . . TRBV5-1 CASSLVSPGETQYF TGCGCCAGCAGCTTAGTTAGTCCTGGCGAGACCCAGTACTTC
TRBJ1-5 . . TRBV6-5 CASMGVPNQPQHF TGTGCCAGCATGGGGGTTCCCAATCAGCCCCAGCATTTT
TRBJ2-5 . . TRBV5-1 CASSLEGRQETQYF TGCGCCAGCAGCTTGGAGGGGCGACAAGAGACCCAGTACTTC